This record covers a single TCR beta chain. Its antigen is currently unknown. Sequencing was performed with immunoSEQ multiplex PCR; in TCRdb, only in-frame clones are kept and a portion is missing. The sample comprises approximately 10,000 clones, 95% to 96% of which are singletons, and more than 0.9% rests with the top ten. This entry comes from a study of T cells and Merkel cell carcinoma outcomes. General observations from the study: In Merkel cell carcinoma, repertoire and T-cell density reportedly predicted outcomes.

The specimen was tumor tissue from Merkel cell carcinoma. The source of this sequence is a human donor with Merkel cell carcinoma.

The CDR3 DNA follows: TGTGCCAGCAAGGGACTAGCGTACAGGGAGTTCGAAAATGAGCAGTTCTTC. This translates into CASKGLAYREFENEQFF. This chain connects TRBV25-1 to TRBJ2-1, with 10 bases that match TRBD2. The J segment lost 7 bases and the V segment lost 7 bases, leaving 16 bases of the junction unmatched. The germline CDR1 and CDR2 sequences are MGHDK and SYGVNS. The CDR3 totals 17 residues.